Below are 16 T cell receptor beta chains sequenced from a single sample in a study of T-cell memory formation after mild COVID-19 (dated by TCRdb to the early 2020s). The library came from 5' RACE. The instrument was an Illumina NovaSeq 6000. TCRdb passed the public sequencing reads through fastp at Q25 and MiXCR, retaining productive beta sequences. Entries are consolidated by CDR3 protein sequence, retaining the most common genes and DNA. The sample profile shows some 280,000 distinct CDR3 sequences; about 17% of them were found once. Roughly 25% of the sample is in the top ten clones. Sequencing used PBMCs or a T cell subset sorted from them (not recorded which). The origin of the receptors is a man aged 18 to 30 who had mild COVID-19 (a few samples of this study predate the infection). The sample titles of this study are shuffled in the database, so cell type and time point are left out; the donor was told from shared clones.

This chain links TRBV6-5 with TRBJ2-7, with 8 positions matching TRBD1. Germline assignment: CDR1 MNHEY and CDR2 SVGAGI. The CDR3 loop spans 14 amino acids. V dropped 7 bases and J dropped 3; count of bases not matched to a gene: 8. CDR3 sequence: CASKLGTGGYEQYV. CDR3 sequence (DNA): TGTGCCAGCAAACTGGGGACAGGCGGCTACGAGCAGTACGTC.

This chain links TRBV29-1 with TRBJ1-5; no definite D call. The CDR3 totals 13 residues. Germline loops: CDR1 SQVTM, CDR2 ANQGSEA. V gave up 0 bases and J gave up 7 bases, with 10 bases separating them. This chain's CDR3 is CSVEEDSTQPQHF. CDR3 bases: TGCAGCGTTGAAGAGGATTCCACCCAGCCCCAGCATTTT.

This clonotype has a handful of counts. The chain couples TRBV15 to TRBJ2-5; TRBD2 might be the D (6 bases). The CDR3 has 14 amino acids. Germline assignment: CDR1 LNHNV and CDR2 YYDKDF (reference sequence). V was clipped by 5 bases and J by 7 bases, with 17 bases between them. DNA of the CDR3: TGTGCCACCAGCGGGGAACTCACCGGGGGGACCCAGTACTTC. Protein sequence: CATSGELTGGTQYF.

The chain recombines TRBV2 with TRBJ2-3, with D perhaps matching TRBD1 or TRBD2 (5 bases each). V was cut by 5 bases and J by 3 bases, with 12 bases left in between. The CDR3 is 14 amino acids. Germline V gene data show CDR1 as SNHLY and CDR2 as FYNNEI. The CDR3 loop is CASSRGRETDTQYF. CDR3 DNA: TGTGCCAGCAGTCGGGGCAGGGAAACAGATACGCAGTATTTT.

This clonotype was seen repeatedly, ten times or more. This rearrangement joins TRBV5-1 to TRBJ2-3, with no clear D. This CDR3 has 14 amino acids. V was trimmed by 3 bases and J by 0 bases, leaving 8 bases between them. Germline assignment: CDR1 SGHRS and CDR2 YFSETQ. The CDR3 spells CASSYSDSTDTQYF. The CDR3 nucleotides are TGCGCCAGCAGCTACAGCGACAGCACAGATACGCAGTATTTT.

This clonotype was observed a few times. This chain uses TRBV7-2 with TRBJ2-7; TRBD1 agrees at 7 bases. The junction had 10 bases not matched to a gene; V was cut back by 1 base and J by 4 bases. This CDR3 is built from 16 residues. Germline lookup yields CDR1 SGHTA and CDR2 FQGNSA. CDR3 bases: TGTGCCAGCAGCTTAGGTCTAGGGACAGTAACTTACGAGCAGTACTTC. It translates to CASSLGLGTVTYEQYF.

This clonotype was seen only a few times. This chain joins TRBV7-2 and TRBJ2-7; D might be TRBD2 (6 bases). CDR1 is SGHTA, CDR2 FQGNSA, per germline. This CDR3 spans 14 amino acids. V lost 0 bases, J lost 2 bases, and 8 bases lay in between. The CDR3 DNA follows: TGTGCCAGCAGCTTAGCCCGCGGGGCCTACGAGCAGTACTTC. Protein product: CASSLARGAYEQYF.

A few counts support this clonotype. The CDR3, as DNA: TGTGCCACCAGCAGAGACGGAGAGGCGAACACCGGGGAGCTGTTTTTT. Protein product: CATSRDGEANTGELFF. This rearrangement joins TRBV15 to TRBJ2-2; D uncertain. Between the trimmed V and J ends, which lost 0 bases and 0 bases, there was a span of 8 bases. This CDR3 contains 16 residues. Per germline, CDR1 LNHNV and CDR2 YYDKDF (reference sequence).

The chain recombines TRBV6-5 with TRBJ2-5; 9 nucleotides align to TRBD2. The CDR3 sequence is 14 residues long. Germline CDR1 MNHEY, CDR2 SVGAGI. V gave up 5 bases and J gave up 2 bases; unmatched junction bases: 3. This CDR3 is CASSPSGAQETQYF. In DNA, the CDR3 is TGTGCCAGCAGTCCTAGCGGGGCTCAAGAGACCCAGTACTTC.

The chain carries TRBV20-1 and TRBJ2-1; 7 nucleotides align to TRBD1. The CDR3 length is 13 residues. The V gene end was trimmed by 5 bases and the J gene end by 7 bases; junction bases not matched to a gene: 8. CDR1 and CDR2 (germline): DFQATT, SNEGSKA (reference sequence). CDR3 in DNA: TGCAGTGCTCGACAGGGCCTTGGGAATGAGCAGTTCTTC. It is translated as CSARQGLGNEQFF.

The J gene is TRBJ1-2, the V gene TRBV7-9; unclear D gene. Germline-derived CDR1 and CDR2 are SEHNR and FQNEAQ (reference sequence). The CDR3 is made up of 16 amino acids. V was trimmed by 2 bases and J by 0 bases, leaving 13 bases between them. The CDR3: CASSLLSPFPNYGYTF. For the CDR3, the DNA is TGTGCCAGCAGCTTACTTAGCCCGTTCCCTAACTATGGCTACACCTTC.

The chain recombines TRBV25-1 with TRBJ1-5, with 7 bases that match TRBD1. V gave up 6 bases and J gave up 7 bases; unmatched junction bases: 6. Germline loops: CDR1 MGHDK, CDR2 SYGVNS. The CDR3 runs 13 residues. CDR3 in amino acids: CASRQGIEQPQHF. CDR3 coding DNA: TGTGCCAGCAGACAGGGGATCGAACAGCCCCAGCATTTT.

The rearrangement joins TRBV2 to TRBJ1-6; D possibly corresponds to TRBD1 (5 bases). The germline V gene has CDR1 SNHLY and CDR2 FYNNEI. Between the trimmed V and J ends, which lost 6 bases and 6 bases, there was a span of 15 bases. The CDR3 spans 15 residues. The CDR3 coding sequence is TGTGCCAGCAGCCGGGACGCCATCCCTAATTCACCCCTCCACTTT. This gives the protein CASSRDAIPNSPLHF. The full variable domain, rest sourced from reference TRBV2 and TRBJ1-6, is EPEVTQTPSHQVTQMGQEVILRCVPISNHLYFYWYRQILGQKVEFLVSFYNNEISEKSEIFDDQFSVERPDGSNFTLKIRSTKLEDSAMYFCASSRDAIPNSPLHFGNGTRLTVT.

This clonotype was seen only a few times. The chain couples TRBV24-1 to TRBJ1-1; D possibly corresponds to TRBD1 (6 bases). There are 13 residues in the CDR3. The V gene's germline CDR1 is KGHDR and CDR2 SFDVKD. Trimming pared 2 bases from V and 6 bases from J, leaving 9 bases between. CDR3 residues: CATSDSRTAEAFF. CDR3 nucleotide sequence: TGTGCCACCAGTGATTCACGGACAGCTGAAGCTTTCTTT.

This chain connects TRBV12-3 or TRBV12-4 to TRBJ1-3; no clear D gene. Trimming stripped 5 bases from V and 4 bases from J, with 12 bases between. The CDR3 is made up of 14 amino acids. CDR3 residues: CASSEHISGNTIYF. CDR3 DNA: TGTGCCAGCAGTGAGCACATCTCGGGAAACACCATATATTTT.

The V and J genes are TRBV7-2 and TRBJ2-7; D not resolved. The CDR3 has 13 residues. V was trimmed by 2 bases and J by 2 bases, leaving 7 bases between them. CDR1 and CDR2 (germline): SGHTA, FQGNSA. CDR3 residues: CASSLTLPYEQYF. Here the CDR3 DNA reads TGTGCCAGCAGCTTAACCCTACCCTACGAGCAGTACTTC.